The next 14 T cell receptor beta chains were all read from a single sample in a study of regulatory T cells in long-lasting Graves disease. In building TCR beta libraries, iRepertoire HTBI primers were used together with Arm-PCR of CDR3 regions. TCRdb re-called the multiplex PCR reads with MiXCR, one entry per CDR3 protein. The table lists 400,000 to 450,000 distinct CDR3 sequences, about 16% of them singletons, with 16% in the top ten. Time point defined: newly diagnosed GD, antithyroid drugs for less than 3 months. Extracted PBMC RNA gave rise to the TCR library. The data also belong to a second study, concerning T cells in Graves' hyperthyroidism and ophthalmopathy.

The sequences come from peripheral blood mononuclear cells (PBMCs), collected at new diagnosis, from a patient treated with antithyroid drugs. These receptor sequences come from a woman in her twenties or thirties with Graves disease.

The chain recombines TRBV2 with TRBJ1-5; D is perhaps TRBD1 (6 bases). The CDR3 consists of 15 residues. Germline-derived CDR1 and CDR2 are SNHLY and FYNNEI. Trimming took off 4 bases at V and 5 bases at J, with 15 bases between the two ends. The CDR3 DNA is TGTGCCAGCAGTGGAGAGGGGGGGGGTTATCAGCCCCAGCATTTT. This sequence encodes CASSGEGGGYQPQHF. Complete variable domain (other parts from reference TRBV2 and TRBJ1-5): EPEVTQTPSHQVTQMGQEVILRCVPISNHLYFYWYRQILGQKVEFLVSFYNNEISEKSEIFDDQFSVERPDGSNFTLKIRSTKLEDSAMYFCASSGEGGGYQPQHFGDGTRLSIL.

The chain recombines TRBV7-9 with TRBJ2-7; 7 bases agree with TRBD1. CDR1 SEHNR and CDR2 FQNEAQ come from the germline V gene (reference sequence). CDR3 length equals 14 residues. With 5 bases clipped from V and 2 bases from J, the junction kept 6 bases outside the gene matches. CDR3 residues: CASSQTGQTYEQYF. CDR3 nucleotide sequence: TGTGCCAGCAGCCAAACGGGACAGACCTACGAGCAGTACTTC.

The rearrangement joins TRBV24-1 to TRBJ2-7, with 9 positions matching TRBD1. The germline gives CDR1 KGHDR, CDR2 SFDVKD. Unmatched junction bases numbered 4, after V lost 7 bases and J lost 1 base. CDR3 length: 14 amino acids. This CDR3 is CATSDDRGSYEQYF. In DNA form, the CDR3 reads TGTGCCACCAGCGATGACAGGGGGTCCTACGAGCAGTACTTC.

At least ten counts were recorded for this clonotype. CDR3 residues: CASSPGGLLNTEAFF. In DNA form, the CDR3 reads TGTGCCAGCAGTCCGGGGGGACTCCTGAACACTGAAGCTTTCTTT. This chain connects TRBV6-1 to TRBJ1-1; maybe TRBD1 (5 bases). The germline CDR1 and CDR2 sequences are MNHNS and SASEGT. The CDR3 length is 15 residues. Trimming removed 5 bases at V and 0 bases at J, with 13 bases between.

This clonotype occurred many times. The V gene is TRBV28, the J gene TRBJ1-2; possible D gene TRBD1, 6 bases. Germline values: CDR1 MDHEN, CDR2 SYDVKM. V was pared by 4 bases and J by 2 bases, with 26 bases between. This CDR3 has 19 amino acids. Written as DNA, the CDR3 is TGTGCCAGCAGTTCCATCAGGGGAGACAGAGCTTTTGGGAACTATGGCTACACCTTC. It yields the protein CASSSIRGDRAFGNYGYTF.

This clonotype was seen at least ten times. V and J are TRBV7-8 and TRBJ1-2; 7 nucleotides align to TRBD1. Trimming took 5 bases from V and 6 from J; bases not matched to a gene: 12. The CDR3 extends over 15 amino acids. Germline loops: CDR1 SGHVS, CDR2 FQNEAQ. The CDR3 is CASSPRTGKIDGYTF. DNA of the CDR3: TGTGCCAGCAGCCCCCGGACAGGAAAGATTGATGGCTACACCTTC.

This clonotype was counted only a few times. V gene TRBV6-5 combines with J gene TRBJ2-7, with D hard to call. V lost 0 bases and J lost 2, with 14 bases in between. The CDR3 contains 16 residues. The V gene's germline CDR1 is MNHEY and CDR2 SVGAGI. CDR3 sequence reads: CASSYSVADPPYEQYF. In nucleotides, the CDR3 is TGTGCCAGCAGTTACTCGGTGGCGGACCCCCCCTACGAGCAGTACTTC.

The sample holds many counts of this clonotype. The CDR3 loop is CASGVSGSSTGELFF. CDR3 nucleotides: TGTGCCAGCGGAGTTAGCGGGAGTAGCACCGGGGAGCTGTTTTTT. The V and J genes are TRBV2 and TRBJ2-2; 9 positions agree with TRBD2. The J segment lost 4 bases and the V segment lost 8 bases, leaving 8 bases of the junction unmatched. CDR1 is SNHLY, CDR2 FYNNEI, per germline. This CDR3 comprises 15 residues.

The chain joins TRBV28 to TRBJ2-1; TRBD2 matches 14 bases. With V trimmed by 2 bases and J by 6 bases, 6 bases remained unmatched. The CDR3 has 17 amino acids. Looked up from germline, CDR1 is MDHEN and CDR2 is SYDVKM. The CDR3: CASSLGTSGSWFNEQFF. The CDR3 DNA sequence: TGTGCCAGCAGTTTAGGGACTAGCGGGAGTTGGTTCAATGAGCAGTTCTTC.

This clonotype came up many times. The chain couples TRBV12-3 or TRBV12-4 to TRBJ2-1; TRBD1 matches at 7 bases. V trimming: 5 bases; J trimming: 9 bases; junction bases outside the gene matches: 4. The CDR3 length is 12 residues. The CDR3 coding sequence is TGTGCCAGCAGTGAGGACAGGAGTGAGCAGTTCTTC. It specifies CASSEDRSEQFF.

The chain recombines TRBV5-1 with TRBJ1-4; D is undetermined. V lost 6 bases and J 4 bases, leaving 10 bases between the germline ends. Germline V gene sequence: CDR1 SGHRS, CDR2 YFSETQ. There are 13 residues in the CDR3. CDR3 in DNA: TGCGCCAGCACCGCCTCCGGTAATGAAAAACTGTTTTTT. Residues: CASTASGNEKLFF.

This clonotype was detected a few times. The germline gene is not matched at one end of the junction; a read error may be the cause. The chain combines TRBV7-7 with TRBJ2-1, with TRBD2 identical over 14 bases. CDR3 size: 16 residues. Per germline, CDR1 SSHAT and CDR2 FNYEAQ (reference sequence). The CDR3 spells CASSLFGTSGSNEQFF. In nucleotides, the CDR3 is TGTGCTAGCAGCTTGTTCGGGACTAGCGGGAGCAATGAGCAGTTCTTC.

At least ten counts were recorded for this clonotype. This chain connects TRBV29-1 to TRBJ2-7; perhaps TRBD2 as D (6 bases). The CDR3 has 12 residues. Germline assignment: CDR1 SQVTM and CDR2 ANQGSEA. V was shortened by 4 bases and J by 2 bases, with 9 bases between the two germline ends. CDR3 loop: CSVAEGAYEQYF. The CDR3 nucleotides are TGCAGCGTTGCGGAGGGCGCCTACGAGCAGTACTTC.

In its sample, this clonotype was seen many times. The chain has TRBV28 and TRBJ2-7, with D tentatively TRBD1 (6 bases). The CDR3 has 15 amino acids. Trimming shortened V by 7 bases and J by 2 bases, and 18 bases separated the two germline ends. Germline values: CDR1 MDHEN, CDR2 SYDVKM. CDR3 sequence reads: CASKKPGQLTYEQYF. Here the CDR3 DNA reads TGTGCCAGCAAGAAGCCGGGACAACTGACCTACGAGCAGTACTTC.